This TCR beta chain originates from a study of cytomegalovirus exposure and HLA in healthy donors. Overall study results and limits: The study listed under 200 cytomegalovirus-associated TCR beta chains. The study found most TCR sequences rare, yet found some public TCRs in many donors. Both high specificity and high sensitivity reportedly marked the classifier's diagnosis of cytomegalovirus status. The tendency of first-cohort TCR clusters to co-occur in the 120 validation repertoires was the finding of a later analysis.

This table comes from immunoSEQ multiplex PCR, and its TCRdb copy is limited to in-frame clones, with some not included. The data show tens of thousands of clones, over 80% seen once. For this clone: Its target is not known.

V was pared by 5 bases and J by 0 bases, with 14 bases between. CDR1 is SGHTA, CDR2 FQGNSA, per germline. CDR3 length: 16 amino acids. The source of this sequence is a man in his late teens or twenties in good health and CMV-seronegative. The chain joins TRBV7-2 to TRBJ1-5; D may be TRBD1 (6 bases). The sample consisted of PBMCs. CDR3 DNA: TGTGCCAGCAGCGCCCGGGGGGGGCCTAGCAATCAGCCCCAGCATTTT. Translation gives CASSARGGPSNQPQHF.